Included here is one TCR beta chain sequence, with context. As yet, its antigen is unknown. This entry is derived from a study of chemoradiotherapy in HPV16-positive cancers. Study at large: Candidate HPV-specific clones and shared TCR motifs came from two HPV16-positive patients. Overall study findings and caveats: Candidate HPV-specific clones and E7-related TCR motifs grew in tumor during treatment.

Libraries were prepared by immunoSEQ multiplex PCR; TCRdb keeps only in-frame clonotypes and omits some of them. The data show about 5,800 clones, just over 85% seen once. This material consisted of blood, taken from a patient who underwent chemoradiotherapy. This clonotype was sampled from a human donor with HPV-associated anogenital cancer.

As DNA, the CDR3 is TGTGCCAGCAGTTACTCTCCAGGGGTTGACACCGGGGAGCTGTTTTTT. It codes for CASSYSPGVDTGELFF. The V gene is TRBV6-5, the J gene TRBJ2-2, with D perhaps TRBD1 (6 bases). CDR3 length: 16 residues. The V gene's germline CDR1 is MNHEY and CDR2 SVGAGI. The ends were cut back, 0 bases at V and 3 bases at J, with 11 bases in the middle.